A single sample gave rise to the 8 T cell receptor beta chains below, sequenced in a study of early stage breast cancer tumors. Clones were sequenced by immunoSEQ multiplex PCR, and TCRdb holds only the in-frame ones, with some missing. The table has about 29,000 clones, 84% seen once; the top ten hold 9% to 9.5%. Sample: blood. Source of these receptors: a person aged 45 to 59 with breast cancer.

This chain uses TRBV18 with TRBJ1-2; 10 bases agree with TRBD1. V trimming: 2 bases; J trimming: 10 bases; junction bases outside the gene matches: 1. The CDR3 length is 12 residues. Germline assignment: CDR1 KGHSH and CDR2 LQKENI. The CDR3 sequence is CASSPGTGAYTF. The CDR3 DNA reads TGTGCCAGCTCACCAGGGACAGGGGCCTACACCTTC.

The chain joins TRBV27 to TRBJ2-4; D not certain. Germline-derived CDR1 and CDR2 are MNHEY and SMNVEV (reference sequence). Trimming shortened V by 6 bases and J by 0 bases, and 9 bases separated the two germline ends. The CDR3 sequence is 14 residues long. CDR3 region: CASRSALAKNIQYF. DNA of the CDR3: TGTGCCAGCAGATCCGCCCTAGCCAAAAACATTCAGTACTTC.

This rearrangement joins TRBV29-1 to TRBJ2-1; 11 nucleotides align to TRBD2. V shed 6 bases, J shed 8 bases, and the junction held 9 bases outside the gene matches. This CDR3 has 14 amino acids. The germline V gene has CDR1 SQVTM and CDR2 ANQGSEA. CDR3 amino acids: CSVSRLAGGDEQFF. In DNA form, the CDR3 reads TGCAGCGTCTCAAGATTAGCGGGAGGGGATGAGCAGTTCTTC.

This sequence joins TRBV7-3 and TRBJ2-2; D not certain. Trimming shortened V by 5 bases and J by 6 bases, and 10 bases separated the two germline ends. Germline V gene sequence: CDR1 SGHTA, CDR2 FQGTGA. The CDR3 has 13 residues. Here the CDR3 reads CASSPIWSGELFF. The CDR3, as DNA: TGTGCCAGCAGCCCCATTTGGTCCGGGGAGCTGTTTTTT.

V and J are TRBV19 and TRBJ1-1, with 10 bases that match TRBD1. Germline CDR1 is LNHDA and CDR2 is SQIVND (reference sequence). V gave up 7 bases and J gave up 5 bases; unmatched junction bases: 4. The CDR3 covers 13 residues. This CDR3 reads CASMDRGRTEAFF. Here the CDR3 DNA reads TGTGCCAGTATGGACAGGGGGAGAACTGAAGCTTTCTTT.

The chain employs TRBV10-3 and TRBJ2-2, with D possibly being TRBD2 (5 bases). The CDR3 contains 12 residues. Germline CDR1 and CDR2: ENHRY and SYGVKD. V lost 8 bases to trimming and J lost 3 bases, with 7 bases between them. DNA of the CDR3: TGTGCCATCGAGGAGGACACCGGGGAGCTGTTTTTT. Encoded protein: CAIEEDTGELFF.

The chain is built from TRBV27 and TRBJ1-5; maybe TRBD1 (5 bases). Trimming took off 2 bases at V and 1 base at J, with 6 bases between the two ends. The CDR3 covers 14 residues. Germline CDR1 and CDR2: MNHEY and SMNVEV (reference sequence). This CDR3 reads CASSLRGSNQPQHF. In nucleotides, the CDR3 is TGTGCCAGCAGTTTAAGGGGAAGCAATCAGCCCCAGCATTTT.

This rearrangement joins TRBV5-1 to TRBJ2-5, with D possibly matching TRBD2 (7 bases). The CDR3 spans 18 residues. Trimming took 0 bases from V and 2 from J, leaving 20 bases between them. CDR1 is SGHRS, CDR2 YFSETQ, per germline. The CDR3 region is CASSLGGRNAGAQETQYF. For the CDR3, the DNA is TGCGCCAGCAGCTTGGGGGGTCGAAATGCGGGGGCACAAGAGACCCAGTACTTC.